This T cell receptor (beta chain) was recovered during a study of shared clonotypes between healthy human individuals. As for the study in general: The plates for each donor numbered three CD4 naive, three CD4 memory, two CD8 naive and one CD8 memory. The study, taken as a whole, reports: Incomplete sequencing of sorted subsets was indicated by rarefaction despite large depth.

V was pared by 5 bases and J by 5 bases, with 9 bases between. Germline CDR1 is MNHEY and CDR2 is SVGAGI. The CDR3 length is 12 residues. On this clone itself: Its antigen remains unknown. Other DNA sequences in this sample translate to the same CDR3.

Generated by immunoSEQ multiplex PCR, the TCRdb table keeps only in-frame clones and is missing some. Among roughly 2.5 million clones listed, more than 80% were seen once. Every donor, a Caucasian adult, lived in Nashville, Tennessee. A CD45RA+ naive subset and a CD45RA-negative memory subset were split from CD4+ cells. The material sequenced was naive CD4+ T cells sorted from blood. Subset: CD45RA+ positively selected. This sequence joins TRBV6-5 and TRBJ1-2, with D uncertain. The sequence derives from a man aged 18 to 29 in good health. The CDR3: CASSTQGYGYTF. The CDR3 region has the DNA TGTGCCAGCAGTACGCAAGGGTATGGCTACACCTTC.